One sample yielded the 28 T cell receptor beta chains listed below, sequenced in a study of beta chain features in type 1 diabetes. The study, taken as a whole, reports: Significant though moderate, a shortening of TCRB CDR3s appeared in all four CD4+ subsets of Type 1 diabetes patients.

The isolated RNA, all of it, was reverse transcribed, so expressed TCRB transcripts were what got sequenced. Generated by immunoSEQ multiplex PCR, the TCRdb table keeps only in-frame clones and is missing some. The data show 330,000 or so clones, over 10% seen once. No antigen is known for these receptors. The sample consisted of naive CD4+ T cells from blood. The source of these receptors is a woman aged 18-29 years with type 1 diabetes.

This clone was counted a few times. As DNA, the CDR3 is TGTGCCATCACCTCGGGGAGCGGGAGAAGCAATGAGCAGTTCTTC. The encoded protein is CAITSGSGRSNEQFF. The chain recombines TRBV10-3 with TRBJ2-1, with 8 bases identical to TRBD2. The CDR3 extends over 15 amino acids. CDR1 ENHRY and CDR2 SYGVKD come from the germline V gene. Losses at the gene ends were 7 bases for V and 6 bases for J; bases not matched to a gene: 11.

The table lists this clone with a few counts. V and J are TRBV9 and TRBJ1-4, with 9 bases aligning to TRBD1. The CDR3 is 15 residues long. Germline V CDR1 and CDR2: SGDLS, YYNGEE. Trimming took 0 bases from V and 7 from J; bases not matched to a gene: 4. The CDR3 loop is CASSVGTGDGEKLFF. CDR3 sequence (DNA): TGTGCCAGCAGCGTAGGGACAGGGGATGGTGAAAAACTGTTTTTT.

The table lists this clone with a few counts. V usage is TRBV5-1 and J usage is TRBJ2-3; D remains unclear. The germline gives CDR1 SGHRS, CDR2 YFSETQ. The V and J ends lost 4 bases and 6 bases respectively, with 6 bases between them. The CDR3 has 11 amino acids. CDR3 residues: CASSEADTQYF. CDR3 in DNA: TGCGCCAGCAGCGAGGCGGATACGCAGTATTTT.

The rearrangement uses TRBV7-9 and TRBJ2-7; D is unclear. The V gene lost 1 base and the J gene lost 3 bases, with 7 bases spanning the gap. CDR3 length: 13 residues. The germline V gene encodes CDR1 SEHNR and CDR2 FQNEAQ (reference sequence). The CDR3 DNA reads TGTGCCAGCAGCTTAGGTCCCAACTACGAGCAGTACTTC. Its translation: CASSLGPNYEQYF.

CDR3 protein: CASSSYQTQYF. CDR3 DNA: TGTGCCAGCAGCTCTTATCAGACCCAGTACTTC. The chain uses TRBV5-6 and TRBJ2-5; no clear D gene. Trimming cost V 3 bases and J 6 bases, with 6 bases left between them. Germline V gives CDR1 SGHDT, CDR2 YYEEEE. The CDR3 runs 11 residues.

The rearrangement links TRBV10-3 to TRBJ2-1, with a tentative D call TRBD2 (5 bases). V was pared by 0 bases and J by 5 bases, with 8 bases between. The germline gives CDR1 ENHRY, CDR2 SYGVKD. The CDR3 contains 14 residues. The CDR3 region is CAISESRRDNEQFF. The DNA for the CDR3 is TGTGCCATCAGTGAGTCTCGGCGGGACAATGAGCAGTTCTTC.

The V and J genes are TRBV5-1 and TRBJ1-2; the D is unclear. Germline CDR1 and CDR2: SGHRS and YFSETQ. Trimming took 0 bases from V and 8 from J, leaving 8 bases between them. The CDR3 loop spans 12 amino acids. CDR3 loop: CASSLASGGYTF. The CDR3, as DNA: TGCGCCAGCAGCTTGGCTAGCGGAGGCTACACCTTC.

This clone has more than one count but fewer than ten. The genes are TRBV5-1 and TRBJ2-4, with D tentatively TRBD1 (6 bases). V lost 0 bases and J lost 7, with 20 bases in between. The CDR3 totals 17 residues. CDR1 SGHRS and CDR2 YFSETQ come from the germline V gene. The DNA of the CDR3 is TGCGCCAGCAGCTTGGAAAATTTCGTACAGGGTACTAACATTCAGTACTTC. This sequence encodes CASSLENFVQGTNIQYF.

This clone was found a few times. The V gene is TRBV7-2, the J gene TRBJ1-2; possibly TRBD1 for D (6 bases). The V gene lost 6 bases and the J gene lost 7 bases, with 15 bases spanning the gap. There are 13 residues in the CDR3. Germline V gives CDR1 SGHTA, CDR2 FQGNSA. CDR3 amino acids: CASREGGFGGYTF. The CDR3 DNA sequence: TGTGCCAGCAGAGAGGGGGGGTTCGGTGGCTACACCTTC.

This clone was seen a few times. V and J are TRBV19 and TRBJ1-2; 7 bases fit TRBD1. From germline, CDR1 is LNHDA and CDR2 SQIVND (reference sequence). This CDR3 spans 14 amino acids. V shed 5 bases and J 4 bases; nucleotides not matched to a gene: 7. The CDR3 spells CASSQGTEPYGYTF. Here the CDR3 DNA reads TGTGCCAGTAGTCAGGGGACAGAACCCTATGGCTACACCTTC.

This CDR3 reads CASSRDSGNIYGYTF. In nucleotides, the CDR3 is TGCGCCAGCAGCCGAGACTCAGGGAACATCTATGGCTACACCTTC. The rearrangement joins TRBV4-3 to TRBJ1-2; D is possibly TRBD1 (5 bases). This CDR3 contains 15 residues. The germline V and J ends were trimmed by 4 bases and 4 bases, with 16 bases remaining between them. Germline values: CDR1 LGHNA, CDR2 YSLEER.

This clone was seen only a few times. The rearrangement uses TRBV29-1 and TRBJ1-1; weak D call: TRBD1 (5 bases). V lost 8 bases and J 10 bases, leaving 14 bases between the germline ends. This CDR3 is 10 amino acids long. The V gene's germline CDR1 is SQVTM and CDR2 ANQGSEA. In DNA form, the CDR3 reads TGCAGCCCTTACGCAGGGTTAGCTTTCTTT. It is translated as CSPYAGLAFF.

The CDR3 here is CATAAGGSSGEQYF. CDR3 in DNA: TGCGCCACCGCTGCGGGGGGAAGCTCGGGCGAGCAGTACTTC. This chain connects TRBV5-1 to TRBJ2-7, with 8 bases fitting TRBD2. The CDR3 loop spans 14 amino acids. The germline CDR1 and CDR2 sequences are SGHRS and YFSETQ. J lost 6 bases, V lost 9 bases, and 14 bases had no gene match.

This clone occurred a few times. The CDR3 nucleotides are TGCGCCAGCAGCTTGGAGGCGCAAAGGGGGTACGAGCAGTACTTC. It codes for CASSLEAQRGYEQYF. This chain joins TRBV5-1 and TRBJ2-7; the D gene is possibly TRBD1 (6 bases). With 0 bases removed from V and 4 bases from J, the gap between germline ends came to 14 bases. Germline-derived CDR1 and CDR2 are SGHRS and YFSETQ. CDR3 length equals 15 residues.

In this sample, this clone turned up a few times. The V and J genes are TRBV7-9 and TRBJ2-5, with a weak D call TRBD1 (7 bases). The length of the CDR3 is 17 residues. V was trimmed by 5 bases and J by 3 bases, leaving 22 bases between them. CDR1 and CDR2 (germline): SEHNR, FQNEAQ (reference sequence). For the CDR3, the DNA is TGTGCCAGCAGCCCCTCAGGCGGGATCAGGGGGGAAGAGACCCAGTACTTC. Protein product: CASSPSGGIRGEETQYF.

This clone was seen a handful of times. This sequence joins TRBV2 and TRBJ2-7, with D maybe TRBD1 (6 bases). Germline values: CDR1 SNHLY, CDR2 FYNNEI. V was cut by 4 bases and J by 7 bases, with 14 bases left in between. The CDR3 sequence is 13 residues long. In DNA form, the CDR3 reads TGTGCCAGCAGTGCCAACAGGGCTCTAGAGCAGTACTTC. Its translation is CASSANRALEQYF.

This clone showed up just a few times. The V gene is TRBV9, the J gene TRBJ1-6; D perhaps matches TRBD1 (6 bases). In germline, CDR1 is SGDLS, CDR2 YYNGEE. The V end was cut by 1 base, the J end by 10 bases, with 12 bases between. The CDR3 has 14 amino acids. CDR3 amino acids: CASSVRGIGSPLHF. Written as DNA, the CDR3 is TGTGCCAGCAGCGTAAGGGGGATTGGATCACCCCTCCACTTT.

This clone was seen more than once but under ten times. The CDR3, as DNA: TGTGCCAGCAGCCGACAGGGGACGAACACCGGGGAGCTGTTTTTT. Translated, it gives CASSRQGTNTGELFF. The gene calls are TRBV5-6 and TRBJ2-2; 8 bases agree with TRBD1. V shed 4 bases, J shed 0 bases, and the junction held 2 bases outside the gene matches. The CDR3 contains 15 residues. From germline, CDR1 is SGHDT and CDR2 YYEEEE. Filled out from reference TRBV5-6 and TRBJ2-2, the complete variable domain reads DAGVTQSPTHLIKTRGQQVTLRCSPKSGHDTVSWYQQALGQGPQFIFQYYEEEERQRGNFPDRFSGHQFPNYSSELNVNALLLGDSALYLCASSRQGTNTGELFFGEGSRLTVL.

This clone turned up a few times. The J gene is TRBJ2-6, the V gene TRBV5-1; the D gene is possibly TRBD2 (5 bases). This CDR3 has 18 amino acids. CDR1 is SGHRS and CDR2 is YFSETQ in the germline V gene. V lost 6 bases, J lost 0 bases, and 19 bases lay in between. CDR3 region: CASNALPTGSSGANVLTF. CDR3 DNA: TGCGCCAGCAATGCCCTGCCTACTGGGAGCTCTGGGGCCAACGTCCTGACTTTC.

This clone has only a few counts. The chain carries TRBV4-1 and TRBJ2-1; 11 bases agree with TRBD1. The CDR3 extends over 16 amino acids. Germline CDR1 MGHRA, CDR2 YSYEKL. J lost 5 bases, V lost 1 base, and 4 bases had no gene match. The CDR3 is CASSQGDRGDNNEQFF. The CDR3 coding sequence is TGCGCCAGCAGCCAAGGGGACAGGGGGGACAACAATGAGCAGTTCTTC.

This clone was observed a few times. CDR3 residues: CASSILAGAFNEQFF. The CDR3 DNA follows: TGCGCCAGCAGCATCCTAGCGGGGGCCTTCAATGAGCAGTTCTTC. The rearrangement uses TRBV5-1 and TRBJ2-1; TRBD2 agrees at 10 bases. The CDR3 is 15 residues long. Trimming at V came to 4 bases and at J to 6 bases, leaving 7 bases not matched to a gene. CDR1 SGHRS and CDR2 YFSETQ come from the germline V gene.

The CDR3 reads CASRASGTGGNEQFF. CDR3 DNA: TGTGCCAGCAGAGCCTCCGGGACAGGGGGGAATGAGCAGTTCTTC. This chain connects TRBV9 to TRBJ2-1; 11 bases line up with TRBD1. The CDR3 length is 15 residues. Trimming at V came to 5 bases and at J to 7 bases, leaving 8 bases not matched to a gene. Germline CDR1 is SGDLS and CDR2 is YYNGEE.

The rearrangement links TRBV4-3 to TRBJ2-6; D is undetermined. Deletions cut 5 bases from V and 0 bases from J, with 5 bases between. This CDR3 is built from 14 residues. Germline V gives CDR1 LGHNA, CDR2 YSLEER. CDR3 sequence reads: CASSSYSGANVLTF. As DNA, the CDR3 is TGCGCCAGCAGCTCCTACTCTGGGGCCAACGTCCTGACTTTC.

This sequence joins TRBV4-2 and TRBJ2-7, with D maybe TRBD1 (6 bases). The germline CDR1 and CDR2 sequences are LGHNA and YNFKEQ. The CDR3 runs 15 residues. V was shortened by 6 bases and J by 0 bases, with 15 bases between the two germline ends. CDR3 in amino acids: CASSLQGIFSYEQYF. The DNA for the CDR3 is TGTGCCAGCAGTCTACAGGGAATCTTCTCCTACGAGCAGTACTTC.

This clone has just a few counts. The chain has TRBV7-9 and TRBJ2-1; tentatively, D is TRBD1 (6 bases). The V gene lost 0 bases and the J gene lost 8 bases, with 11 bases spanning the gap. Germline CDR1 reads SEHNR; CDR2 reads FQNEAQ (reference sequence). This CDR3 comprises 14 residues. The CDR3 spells CASSLATGFDEQFF. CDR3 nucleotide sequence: TGTGCCAGCAGCTTAGCTACAGGGTTCGATGAGCAGTTCTTC.

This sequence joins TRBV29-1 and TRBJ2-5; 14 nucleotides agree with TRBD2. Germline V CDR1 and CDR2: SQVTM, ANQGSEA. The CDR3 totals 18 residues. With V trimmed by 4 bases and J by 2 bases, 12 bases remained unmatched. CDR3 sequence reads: CSVGRVLGLAGVQETQYF. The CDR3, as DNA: TGCAGCGTTGGTCGGGTCTTGGGACTAGCGGGAGTTCAAGAGACCCAGTACTTC.

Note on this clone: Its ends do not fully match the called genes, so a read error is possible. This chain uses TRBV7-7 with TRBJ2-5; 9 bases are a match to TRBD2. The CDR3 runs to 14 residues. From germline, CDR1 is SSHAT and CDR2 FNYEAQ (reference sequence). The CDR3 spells CASSLRGGGETQYF. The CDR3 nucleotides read TGTGCTAGCAGCTTACGCGGGGGGGGAGAGACCCAGTACTTC.

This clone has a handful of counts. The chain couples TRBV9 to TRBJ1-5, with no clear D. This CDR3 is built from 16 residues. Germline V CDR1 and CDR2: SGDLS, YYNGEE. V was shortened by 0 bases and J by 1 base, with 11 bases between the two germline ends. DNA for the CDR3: TGTGCCAGCAGCGTAGACGTCGGAGGCAGCAATCAGCCCCAGCATTTT. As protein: CASSVDVGGSNQPQHF.